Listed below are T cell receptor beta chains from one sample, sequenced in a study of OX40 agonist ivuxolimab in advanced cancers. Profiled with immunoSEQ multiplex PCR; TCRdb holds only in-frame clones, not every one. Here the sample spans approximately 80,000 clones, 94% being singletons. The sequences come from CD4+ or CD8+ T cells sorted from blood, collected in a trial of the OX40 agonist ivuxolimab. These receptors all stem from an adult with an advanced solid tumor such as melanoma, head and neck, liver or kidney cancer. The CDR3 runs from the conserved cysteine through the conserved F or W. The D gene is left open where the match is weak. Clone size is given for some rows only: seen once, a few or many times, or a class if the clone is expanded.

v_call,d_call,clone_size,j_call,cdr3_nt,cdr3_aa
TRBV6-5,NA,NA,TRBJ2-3,TGTGCCAGCAGTCGATCAGGGGAGGGCTGGGATACGCAGTATTTT,CASSRSGEGWDTQYF
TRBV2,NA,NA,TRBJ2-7,TGTGCCAGCAGACCGACGGAATCCTACGAGCAGTACTTC,CASRPTESYEQYF
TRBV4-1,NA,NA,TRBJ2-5,TGCGCCAGCAGCCAAGTTACACAAGAGACCCAGTACTTC,CASSQVTQETQYF
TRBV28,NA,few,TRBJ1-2,TGTGCCAGCAGTACCCAAGGGGGGGTATACTATGGCTACACCTTC,CASSTQGGVYYGYTF
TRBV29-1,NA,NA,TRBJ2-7,TGCAGCGTTGAAGATCGGAGGGCGGGGTCTGTCTACGAGCAGTACTTC,CSVEDRRAGSVYEQYF
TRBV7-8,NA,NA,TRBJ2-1,TGTGCCAGCAGCTTCCTAGCAGACGAGCAGTTCTTC,CASSFLADEQFF
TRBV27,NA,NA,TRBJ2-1,TGTGCCAGCGGGACAACTTTAGTTCCTGAGCAGTTCTTC,CASGTTLVPEQFF
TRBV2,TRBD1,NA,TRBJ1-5,TGTGCCAGCAGTGATTTGGGACAGGGACTTAGCAATCAGCCCCAGCATTTT,CASSDLGQGLSNQPQHF
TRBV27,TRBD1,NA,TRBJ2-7,TGTGCCAGCAGCTCCGGGACAGGTACCATGGGCCCCTACGAGCAGTACTTC,CASSSGTGTMGPYEQYF
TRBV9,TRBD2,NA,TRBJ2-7,TGTGCCAGCAGCGTAGCGGGGGGGGTTTCCTACGAGCAGTACTTC,CASSVAGGVSYEQYF
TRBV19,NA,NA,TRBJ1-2,TGTGCCAGTAGCTACCGGGCGGAGAACTATGGCTACACCTTC,CASSYRAENYGYTF
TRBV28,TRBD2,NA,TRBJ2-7,TGTGCCAGCATCACCGGGGGAGGGACTAGCGGAGGAAACTACGAGCAGTACTTC,CASITGGGTSGGNYEQYF
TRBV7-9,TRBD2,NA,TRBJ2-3,TGTGCCAGCAGCTTAGCAGCGGGGGGACCCCTATATACGCAGTATTTT,CASSLAAGGPLYTQYF
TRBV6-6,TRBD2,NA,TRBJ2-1,TGTGCCAGCAGTCCACGGACTAGAGGGGATCGAGGGTTCTTC,CASSPRTRGDRGFF
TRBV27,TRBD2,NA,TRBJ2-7,TGTGCCAGCAGTTCGGGACTAGCGGGGGGTCGGGAGCAGTACTTC,CASSSGLAGGREQYF
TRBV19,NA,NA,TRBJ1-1,TGTGCCAGTAGTATAGTCCCGGAAATGAACACTGAAGCTTTCTTT,CASSIVPEMNTEAFF
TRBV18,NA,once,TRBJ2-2,TGTGCCAGCTCACCTCGGCCAGGCCAGAACACCGGGGAGCTGTTTTTT,CASSPRPGQNTGELFF
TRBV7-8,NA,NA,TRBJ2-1,TGTGCCAGCAGCTTAATTGAGGGGAATCATGAGCAGTTCTTC,CASSLIEGNHEQFF
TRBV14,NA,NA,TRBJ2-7,TGTGCCAGCAGCCAAGCCGGGGTCTCCTACGAGCAGTACTTC,CASSQAGVSYEQYF
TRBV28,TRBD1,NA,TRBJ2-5,TGTGCCAGCAGTTTATTAGGGGGCGTCGAGACCCAGTACTTC,CASSLLGGVETQYF
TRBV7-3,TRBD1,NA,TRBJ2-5,TGTGCCAGCAGCTTAACTGGCAGGGGGCGCTACGAGACCCAGTACTTC,CASSLTGRGRYETQYF
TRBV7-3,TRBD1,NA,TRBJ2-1,TGTGCCAGCAGCTTAATGGGACAGGGAGATGAGCAGTTCTTC,CASSLMGQGDEQFF
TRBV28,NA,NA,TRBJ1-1,TGTGCCAGCAGTCGAATAACAGCTCTTGAAGCTTTCTTT,CASSRITALEAFF
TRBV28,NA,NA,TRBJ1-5,TGTGCCAGCATGAGGGGTAATCAGCCCCAGCATTTT,CASMRGNQPQHF
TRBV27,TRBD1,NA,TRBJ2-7,TGTGCCAGCAGTTTCGGGACAGGGACCTACGAGCAGTACTTC,CASSFGTGTYEQYF
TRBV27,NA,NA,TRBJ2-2,TGTGCCAGCAGTCCAGGACCGGGGAACGGTGTCGGGGAGCTGTTTTTT,CASSPGPGNGVGELFF
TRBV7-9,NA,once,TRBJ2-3,TGTGCCGGAAGACCCGCCCACACAGATACGCAGTATTTT,CAGRPAHTDTQYF
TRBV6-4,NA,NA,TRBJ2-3,TGTGCCAGCAGTGACTCGCGGGAAGCCACAGATACGCAGTATTTT,CASSDSREATDTQYF
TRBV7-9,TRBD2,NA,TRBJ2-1,TGTGCCAGCAGCTCCTTAGCGGGAGGGATATACAATGAGCAGTTCTTC,CASSSLAGGIYNEQFF
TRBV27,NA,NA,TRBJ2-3,TGTGCCAGCAGTTTGGCCCGATTCACAGATACGCAGTATTTT,CASSLARFTDTQYF
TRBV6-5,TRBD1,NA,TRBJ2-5,TGTGCCAGCAGTTTCACTGACAGGGCCCAAGAGACCCAGTACTTC,CASSFTDRAQETQYF
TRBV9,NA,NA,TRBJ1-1,TGTGCCAGCAGCGTAGTTCCGATGAACACTGAAGCTTTCTTT,CASSVVPMNTEAFF
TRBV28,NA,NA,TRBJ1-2,TGTGCCAGCAGTTTATTCGCCGGGACGTCCGAAGGCTACACCTTC,CASSLFAGTSEGYTF
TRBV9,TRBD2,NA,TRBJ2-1,TGTGCCAGCAGCGTAGAGGGACTAGCGGCCAACAATGAGCAGTTCTTC,CASSVEGLAANNEQFF
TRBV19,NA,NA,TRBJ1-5,TGTGCCAGTAGTATAGTGGGGGGAAGCAATCAGCCCCAGCATTTT,CASSIVGGSNQPQHF
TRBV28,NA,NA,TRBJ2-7,TGTGCCAGCAGTTCACGAGTTCGGGACGAGCAGTACTTC,CASSSRVRDEQYF
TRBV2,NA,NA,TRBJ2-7,TGTGCCAGCAGTGAAGGACATCCGGCCCTTTACGAGCAGTACTTC,CASSEGHPALYEQYF
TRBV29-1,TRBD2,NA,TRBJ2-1,TGCAGCGTCCCAGCGGGAGGTGAGCAGTTCTTC,CSVPAGGEQFF
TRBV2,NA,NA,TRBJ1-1,TGTGCCAGCAGTGAGTGGGGCACTGAAGCTTTCTTT,CASSEWGTEAFF
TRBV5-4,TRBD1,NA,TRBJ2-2,TGTGCCAGCAGCGGAGTAACAGGGGGCGTTGGCACCGGGGAGCTGTTTTTT,CASSGVTGGVGTGELFF
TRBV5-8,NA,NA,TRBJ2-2,TGTGCCAGCAGCTTGCGTCCCGGGGAGCTGTTTTTT,CASSLRPGELFF
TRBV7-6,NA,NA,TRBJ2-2,TGTGCCAGCAGCTTAGCGCCAGGGACCGGGGAGCTGTTTTTT,CASSLAPGTGELFF
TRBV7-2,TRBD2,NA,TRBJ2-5,TGTGCCAGCAGCTCCGAGGGAGCGGGGTGGTCCCAGTACTTC,CASSSEGAGWSQYF
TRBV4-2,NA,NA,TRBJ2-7,TGTGCCAGCAGCCGGGGGGGCCACTACGAGCAGTACTTC,CASSRGGHYEQYF
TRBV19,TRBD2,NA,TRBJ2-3,TGTGCCAGTAGTCCCAACCCGGGACTAGCAGCAGATACGCAGTATTTT,CASSPNPGLAADTQYF